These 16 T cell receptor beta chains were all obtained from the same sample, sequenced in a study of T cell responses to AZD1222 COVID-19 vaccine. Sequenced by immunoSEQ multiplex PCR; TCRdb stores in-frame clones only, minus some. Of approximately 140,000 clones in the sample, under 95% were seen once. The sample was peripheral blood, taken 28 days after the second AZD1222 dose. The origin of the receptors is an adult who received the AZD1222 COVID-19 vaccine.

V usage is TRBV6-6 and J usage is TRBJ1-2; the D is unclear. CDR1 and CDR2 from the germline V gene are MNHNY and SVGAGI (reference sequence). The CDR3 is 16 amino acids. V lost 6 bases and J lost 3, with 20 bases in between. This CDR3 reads CASRHGTTGGYYGYTF. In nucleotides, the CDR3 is TGTGCCAGCAGGCACGGCACCACTGGAGGCTACTATGGCTACACCTTC.

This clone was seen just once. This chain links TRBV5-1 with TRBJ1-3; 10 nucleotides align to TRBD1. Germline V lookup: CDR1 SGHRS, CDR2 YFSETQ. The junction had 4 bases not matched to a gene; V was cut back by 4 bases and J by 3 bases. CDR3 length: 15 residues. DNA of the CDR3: TGCGCCAGCAGCGAGGGGACAGGGGTTGGAAACACCATATATTTT. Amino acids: CASSEGTGVGNTIYF.

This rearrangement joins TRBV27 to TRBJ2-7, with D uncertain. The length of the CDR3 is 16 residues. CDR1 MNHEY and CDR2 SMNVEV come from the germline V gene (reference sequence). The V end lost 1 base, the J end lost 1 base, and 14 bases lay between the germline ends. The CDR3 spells CASSLLGGVGSYEQYF. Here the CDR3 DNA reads TGTGCCAGCAGTTTATTAGGTGGGGTAGGGTCCTACGAGCAGTACTTC.

This CDR3 reads CASGSRGREADTQYF. CDR3 nucleotide sequence: TGTGCTAGTGGTAGCCGCGGGAGAGAAGCAGATACGCAGTATTTT. This sequence joins TRBV12-5 and TRBJ2-3, with 7 bases fitting TRBD2. The CDR3 sequence is 15 residues long. The junction had 9 bases not matched to a gene; V was cut back by 5 bases and J by 4 bases. The germline V gene has CDR1 LGHNT and CDR2 FRNRAP.

The CDR3 nucleotides are TGTGCCAGCAGCTTTGACCAGTGGGACAATGAGCAGTTCTTC. It is translated as CASSFDQWDNEQFF. The V and J genes are TRBV7-2 and TRBJ2-1; no clear D. The germline V gene has CDR1 SGHTA and CDR2 FQGNSA. The V gene lost 3 bases and the J gene lost 5 bases, with 11 bases spanning the gap. This CDR3 has 14 residues.

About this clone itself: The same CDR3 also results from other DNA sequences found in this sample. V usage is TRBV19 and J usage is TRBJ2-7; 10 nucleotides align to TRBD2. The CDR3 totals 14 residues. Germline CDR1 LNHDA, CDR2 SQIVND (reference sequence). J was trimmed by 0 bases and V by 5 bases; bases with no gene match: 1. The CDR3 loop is CASSWTSGSYEQYF. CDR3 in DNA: TGTGCCAGTAGTTGGACTAGCGGCTCCTACGAGCAGTACTTC. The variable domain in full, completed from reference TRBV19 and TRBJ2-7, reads DGGITQSPKYLFRKEGQNVTLSCEQNLNHDAMYWYRQDPGQGLRLIYYSQIVNDFQKGDIAEGYSVSREKKESFPLTVTSAQKNPTAFYLCASSWTSGSYEQYFGPGTRLTVT.

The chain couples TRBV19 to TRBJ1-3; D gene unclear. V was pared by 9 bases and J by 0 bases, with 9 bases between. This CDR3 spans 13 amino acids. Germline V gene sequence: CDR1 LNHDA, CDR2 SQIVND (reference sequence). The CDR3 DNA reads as TGTGCCAGAGGACGGGTCTCTGGAAACACCATATATTTT. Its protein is CARGRVSGNTIYF.

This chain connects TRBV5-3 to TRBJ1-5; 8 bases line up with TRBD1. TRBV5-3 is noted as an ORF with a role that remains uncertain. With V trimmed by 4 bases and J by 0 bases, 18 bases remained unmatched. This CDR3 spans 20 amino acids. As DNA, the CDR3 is TGTGCCAGAAGCCGACACGCCAGGGACAGGCTTGAGGATAGCAATCAGCCCCAGCATTTT. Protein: CARSRHARDRLEDSNQPQHF.

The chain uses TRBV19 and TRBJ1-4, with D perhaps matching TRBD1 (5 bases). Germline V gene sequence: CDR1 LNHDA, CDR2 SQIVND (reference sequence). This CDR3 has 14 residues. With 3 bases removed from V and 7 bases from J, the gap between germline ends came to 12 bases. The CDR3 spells CASSIRRGPEKLFF. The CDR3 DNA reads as TGTGCCAGTAGTATTCGTAGGGGCCCTGAAAAACTGTTTTTT.

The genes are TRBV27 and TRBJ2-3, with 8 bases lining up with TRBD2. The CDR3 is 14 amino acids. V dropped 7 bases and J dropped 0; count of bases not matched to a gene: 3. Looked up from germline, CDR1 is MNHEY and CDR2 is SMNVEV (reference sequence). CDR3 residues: CASKLAESTDTQYF. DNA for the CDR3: TGTGCCAGCAAACTAGCGGAAAGCACAGATACGCAGTATTTT.

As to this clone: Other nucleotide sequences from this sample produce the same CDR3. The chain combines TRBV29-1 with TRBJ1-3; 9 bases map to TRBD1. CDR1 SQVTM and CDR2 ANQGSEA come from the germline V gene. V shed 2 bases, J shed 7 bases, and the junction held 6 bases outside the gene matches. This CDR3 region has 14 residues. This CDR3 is CSVETGGERNTIYF. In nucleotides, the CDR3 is TGCAGCGTTGAAACAGGGGGCGAGAGGAACACCATATATTTT.

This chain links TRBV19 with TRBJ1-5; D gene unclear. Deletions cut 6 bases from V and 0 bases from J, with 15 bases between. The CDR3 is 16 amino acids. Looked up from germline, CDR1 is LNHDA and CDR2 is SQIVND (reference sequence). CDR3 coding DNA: TGTGCCAGTAGCGTAGAAGACACGTATAGCAATCAGCCCCAGCATTTT. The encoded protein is CASSVEDTYSNQPQHF.

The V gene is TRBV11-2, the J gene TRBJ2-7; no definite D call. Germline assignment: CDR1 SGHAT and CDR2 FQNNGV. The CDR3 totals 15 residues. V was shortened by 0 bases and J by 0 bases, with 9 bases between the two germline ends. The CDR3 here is CASSLDGAYSYEQYF. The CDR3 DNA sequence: TGTGCCAGCAGCTTAGATGGTGCCTACTCCTACGAGCAGTACTTC.

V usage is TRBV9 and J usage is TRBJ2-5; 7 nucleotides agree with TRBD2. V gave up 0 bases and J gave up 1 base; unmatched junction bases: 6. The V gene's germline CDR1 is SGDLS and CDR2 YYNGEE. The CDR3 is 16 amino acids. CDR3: CASSVAAGAGQETQYF. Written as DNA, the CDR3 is TGTGCCAGCAGCGTAGCTGCGGGAGCGGGCCAAGAGACCCAGTACTTC.

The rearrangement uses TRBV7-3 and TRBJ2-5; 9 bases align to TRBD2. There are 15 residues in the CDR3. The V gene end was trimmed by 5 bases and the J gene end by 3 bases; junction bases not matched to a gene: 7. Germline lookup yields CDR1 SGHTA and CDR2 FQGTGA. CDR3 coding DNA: TGTGCCAGCAGCCCTCCGGGACTAGCAGAAGAGACCCAGTACTTC. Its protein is CASSPPGLAEETQYF.

Here the CDR3 reads CASSRQGQETQYF. For the CDR3, the DNA is TGCGCCAGCAGCCGACAGGGCCAAGAGACCCAGTACTTC. The chain joins TRBV5-1 to TRBJ2-5, with 7 bases fitting TRBD1. Germline V gene data show CDR1 as SGHRS and CDR2 as YFSETQ. The CDR3 spans 13 residues. The V and J ends lost 4 bases and 1 base, in that order; junction bases with no gene match: 1.